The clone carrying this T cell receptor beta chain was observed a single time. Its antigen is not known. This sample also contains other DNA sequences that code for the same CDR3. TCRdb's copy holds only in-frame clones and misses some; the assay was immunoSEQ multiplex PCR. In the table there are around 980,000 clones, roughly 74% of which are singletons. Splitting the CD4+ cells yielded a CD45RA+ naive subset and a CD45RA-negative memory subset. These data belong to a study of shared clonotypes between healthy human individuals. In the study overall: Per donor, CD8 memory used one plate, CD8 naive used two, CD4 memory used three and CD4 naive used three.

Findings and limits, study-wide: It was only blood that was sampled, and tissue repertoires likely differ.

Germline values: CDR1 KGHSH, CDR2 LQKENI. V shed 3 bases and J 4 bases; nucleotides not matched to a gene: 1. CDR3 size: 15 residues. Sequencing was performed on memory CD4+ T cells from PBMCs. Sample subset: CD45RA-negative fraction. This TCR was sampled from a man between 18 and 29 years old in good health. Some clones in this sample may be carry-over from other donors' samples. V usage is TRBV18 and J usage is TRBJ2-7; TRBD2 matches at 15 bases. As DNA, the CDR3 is TGTGCCAGCTCACCCGGGACTAGCGGGAGGTACGAGCAGTACTTC. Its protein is CASSPGTSGRYEQYF.